The present T cell receptor beta chain was sequenced within a study of cytomegalovirus exposure and HLA in healthy donors. The PCR ran on 60 Vbeta and 13 Jbeta primers. Profiling relied on immunoSEQ multiplex PCR, and the TCRdb table lists in-frame clones only, not all of them. This repertoire shows roughly 120,000 clones, about 80% found once; its top ten account for 4.5% to 5%. Germline V gives CDR1 SGHNT, CDR2 YYREEE (reference sequence). This CDR3 region has 13 residues. V gave up 3 bases and J gave up 6 bases, with 12 bases separating them. This TCR derives from a man in his fifties or sixties in good health and CMV-seropositive. Input material: PBMCs. V gene TRBV5-4 combines with J gene TRBJ1-1; a weak D match, TRBD1 (6 bases). This chain's CDR3 is CASSSQGTPEAFF. The CDR3 DNA reads TGTGCCAGCAGCTCACAGGGAACCCCTGAAGCTTTCTTT.